This T cell receptor beta chain was sequenced in a study of T-cell reconstitution after alpha-beta-depleted transplantation in children. Study-wide findings and caveats: Diversity and T-cell counts at one year after transplant derived mostly from new T cells. Recipient T cells and thymic progenitors that survived were the source of the high TCRbeta diversity seen at day 60 in some patients. In patients about two months after transplant, alpha-beta T cells reportedly arose from several hundred expanded graft clones.

A TCRbeta library incorporating unique molecular identifiers was prepared. TCRdb redid the calling of the PCR reads with MiXCR, one entry per CDR3 protein. The repertoire has 900,000 or so distinct CDR3 sequences, 15% to 20% of them found once; the top ten carry approximately 5%. The CDR3 is made up of 16 amino acids. With 0 bases clipped from V and 5 bases from J, the junction kept 4 bases outside the gene matches. CDR1 is SGDLS and CDR2 is YYNGEE in the germline V gene. This clonotype has a count of ten or more. Its antigen is not identified. Sequenced here: PBMCs, mostly from graft donor cells, sampled 360 days after TCRalphabeta/CD19-depleted stem cell transplant. The V call is TRBV9, the J call TRBJ2-5, with TRBD2 identical over 13 bases. This TCR came from a male patient younger than 18 who had a stem cell transplant for acute lymphoblastic leukemia, so the T cells may come from the graft donor. CDR3 sequence reads: CASSVGTSGSGETQYF. CDR3 in DNA: TGTGCCAGCAGCGTAGGGACTAGCGGGAGTGGTGAGACCCAGTACTTC.